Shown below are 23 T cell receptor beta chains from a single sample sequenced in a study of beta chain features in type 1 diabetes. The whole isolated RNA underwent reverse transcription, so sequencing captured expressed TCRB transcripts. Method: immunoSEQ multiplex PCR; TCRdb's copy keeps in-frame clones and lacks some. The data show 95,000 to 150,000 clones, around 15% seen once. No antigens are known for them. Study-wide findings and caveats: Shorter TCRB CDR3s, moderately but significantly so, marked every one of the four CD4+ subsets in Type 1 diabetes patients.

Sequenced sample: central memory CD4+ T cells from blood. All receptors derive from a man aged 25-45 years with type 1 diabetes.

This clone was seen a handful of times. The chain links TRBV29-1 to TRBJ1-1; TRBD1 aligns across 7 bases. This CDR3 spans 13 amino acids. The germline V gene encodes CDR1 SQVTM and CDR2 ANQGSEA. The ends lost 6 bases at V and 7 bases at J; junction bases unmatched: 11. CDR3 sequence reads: CSVYYRGFIEAFF. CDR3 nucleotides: TGCAGCGTCTACTACAGGGGTTTCATTGAAGCTTTCTTT.

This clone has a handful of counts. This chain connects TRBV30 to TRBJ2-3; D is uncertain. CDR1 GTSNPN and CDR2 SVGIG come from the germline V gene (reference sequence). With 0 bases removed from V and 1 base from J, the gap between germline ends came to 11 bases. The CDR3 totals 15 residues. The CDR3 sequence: CAWSVLSDGTDTQYF. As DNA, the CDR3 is TGTGCCTGGAGTGTCCTGTCTGACGGCACAGATACGCAGTATTTT.

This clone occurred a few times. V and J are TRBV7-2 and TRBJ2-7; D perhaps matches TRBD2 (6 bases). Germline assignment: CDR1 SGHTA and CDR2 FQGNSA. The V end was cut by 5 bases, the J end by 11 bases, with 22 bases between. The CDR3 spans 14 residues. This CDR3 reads CASSRGFALGEEYF. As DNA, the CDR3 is TGTGCCAGCAGCCGCGGTTTTGCCCTGGGGGAGGAGTACTTC.

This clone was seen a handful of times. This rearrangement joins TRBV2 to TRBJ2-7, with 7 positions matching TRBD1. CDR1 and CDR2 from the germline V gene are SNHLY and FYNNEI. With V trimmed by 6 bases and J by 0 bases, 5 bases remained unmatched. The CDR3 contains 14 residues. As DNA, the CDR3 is TGTGCCAGCAGGGAGACAGGGAGCTCCTACGAGCAGTACTTC. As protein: CASRETGSSYEQYF.

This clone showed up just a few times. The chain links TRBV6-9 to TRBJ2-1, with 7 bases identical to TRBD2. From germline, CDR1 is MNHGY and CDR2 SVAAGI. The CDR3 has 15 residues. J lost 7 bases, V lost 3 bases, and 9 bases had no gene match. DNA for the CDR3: TGTGCCAGCAGTTACGGACGGCGCGGGGGTAATGAGCAGTTCTTC. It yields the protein CASSYGRRGGNEQFF.

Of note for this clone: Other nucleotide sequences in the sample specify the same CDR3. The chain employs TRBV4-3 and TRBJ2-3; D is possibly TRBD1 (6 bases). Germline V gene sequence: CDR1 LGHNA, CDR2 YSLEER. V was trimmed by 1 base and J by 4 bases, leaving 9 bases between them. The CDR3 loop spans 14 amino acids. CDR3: CASSQGGGADTQYF. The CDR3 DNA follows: TGCGCCAGCAGCCAAGGAGGGGGTGCAGATACGCAGTATTTT.

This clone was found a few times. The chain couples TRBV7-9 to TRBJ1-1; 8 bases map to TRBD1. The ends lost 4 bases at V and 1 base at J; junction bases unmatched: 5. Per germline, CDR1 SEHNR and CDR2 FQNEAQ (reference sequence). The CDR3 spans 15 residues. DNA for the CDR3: TGTGCCAGCAGCTACCACAGGGGGGAGAACACTGAAGCTTTCTTT. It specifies CASSYHRGENTEAFF. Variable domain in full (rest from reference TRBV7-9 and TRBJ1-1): DTGVSQNPRHKITKRGQNVTFRCDPISEHNRLYWYRQTLGQGPEFLTYFQNEAQLEKSRLLSDRFSAERPKGSFSTLEIQRTEQGDSAMYLCASSYHRGENTEAFFGQGTRLTVV.

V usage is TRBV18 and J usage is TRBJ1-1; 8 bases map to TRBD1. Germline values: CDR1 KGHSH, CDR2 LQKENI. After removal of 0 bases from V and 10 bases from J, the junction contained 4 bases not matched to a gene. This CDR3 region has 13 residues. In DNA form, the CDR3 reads TGTGCCAGCTCACCACCGGACAGGGCGTTAGCTTTCTTT. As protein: CASSPPDRALAFF. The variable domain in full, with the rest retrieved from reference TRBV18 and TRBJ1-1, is NAGVMQNPRHLVRRRGQEARLRCSPMKGHSHVYWYRQLPEEGLKFMVYLQKENIIDESGMPKERFSAEFPKEGPSILRIQQVVRGDSAAYFCASSPPDRALAFFGQGTRLTVV.

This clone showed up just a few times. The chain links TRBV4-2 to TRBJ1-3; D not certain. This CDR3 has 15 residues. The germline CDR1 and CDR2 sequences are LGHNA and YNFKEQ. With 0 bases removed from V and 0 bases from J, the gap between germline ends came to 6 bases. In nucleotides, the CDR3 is TGTGCCAGCAGCCAAGATTGGGCCTCTGGAAACACCATATATTTT. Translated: CASSQDWASGNTIYF.

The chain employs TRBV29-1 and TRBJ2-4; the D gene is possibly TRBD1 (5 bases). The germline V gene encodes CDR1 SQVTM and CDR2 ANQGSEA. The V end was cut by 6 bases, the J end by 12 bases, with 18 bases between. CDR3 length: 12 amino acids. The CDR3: CSVAPLQGNQYF. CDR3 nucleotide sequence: TGCAGCGTAGCCCCTCTCCAGGGTAATCAGTACTTC.

CDR3 DNA: TGCGCCAGCAGCCAAGATTGGGGACAGGGCAGCACAGATACGCAGTATTTT. Amino acids: CASSQDWGQGSTDTQYF. The rearrangement uses TRBV4-3 and TRBJ2-3, with 9 bases that match TRBD1. Per germline, CDR1 LGHNA and CDR2 YSLEER. The CDR3 spans 17 residues. Trimming at V came to 0 bases and at J to 0 bases, leaving 4 bases not matched to a gene.

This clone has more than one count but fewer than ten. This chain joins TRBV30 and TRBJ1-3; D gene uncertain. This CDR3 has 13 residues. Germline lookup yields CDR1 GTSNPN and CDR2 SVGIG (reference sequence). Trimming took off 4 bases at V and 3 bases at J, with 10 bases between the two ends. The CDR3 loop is CAWTVGSGNTIYF. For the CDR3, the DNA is TGTGCCTGGACGGTGGGGAGTGGAAACACCATATATTTT.

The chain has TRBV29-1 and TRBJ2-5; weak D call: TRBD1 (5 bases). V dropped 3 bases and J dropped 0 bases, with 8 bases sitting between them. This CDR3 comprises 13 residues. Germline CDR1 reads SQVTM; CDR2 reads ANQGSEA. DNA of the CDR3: TGCAGCGTTGATACCAGGGACCAAGAGACCCAGTACTTC. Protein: CSVDTRDQETQYF.

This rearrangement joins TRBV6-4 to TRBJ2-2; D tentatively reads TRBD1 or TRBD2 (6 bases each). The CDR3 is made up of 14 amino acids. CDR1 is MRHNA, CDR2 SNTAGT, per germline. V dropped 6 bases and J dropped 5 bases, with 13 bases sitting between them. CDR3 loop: CASSAKGGTGELFF. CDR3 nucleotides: TGTGCCAGCAGCGCCAAAGGGGGGACCGGGGAGCTGTTTTTT.

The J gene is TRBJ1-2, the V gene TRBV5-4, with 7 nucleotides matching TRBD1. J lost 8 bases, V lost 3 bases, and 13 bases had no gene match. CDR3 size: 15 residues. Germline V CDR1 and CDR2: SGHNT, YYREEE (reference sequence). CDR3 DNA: TGTGCCAGCAGCTCGGGGAGGCTGGGGACAGCAGGCTACACCTTC. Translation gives CASSSGRLGTAGYTF.

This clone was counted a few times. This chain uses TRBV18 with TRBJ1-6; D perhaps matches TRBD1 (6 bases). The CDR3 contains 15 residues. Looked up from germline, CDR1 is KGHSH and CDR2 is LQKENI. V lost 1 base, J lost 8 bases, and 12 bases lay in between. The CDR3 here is CASSPRVSGDSPLHF. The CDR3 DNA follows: TGTGCCAGCTCACCACGCGTCTCAGGGGATTCACCCCTCCACTTT.

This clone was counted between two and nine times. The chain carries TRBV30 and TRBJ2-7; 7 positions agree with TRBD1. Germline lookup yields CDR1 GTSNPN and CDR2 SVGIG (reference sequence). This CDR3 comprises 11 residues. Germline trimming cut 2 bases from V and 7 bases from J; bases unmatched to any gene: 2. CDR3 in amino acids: CAWSTQGEQYF. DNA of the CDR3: TGTGCCTGGAGTACACAGGGGGAGCAGTACTTC.

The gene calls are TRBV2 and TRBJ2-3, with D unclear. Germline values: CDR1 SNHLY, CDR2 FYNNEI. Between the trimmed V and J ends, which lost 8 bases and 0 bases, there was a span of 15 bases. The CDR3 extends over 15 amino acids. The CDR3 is CASAGSPRSTDTQYF. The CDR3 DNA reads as TGTGCCAGCGCAGGATCTCCCCGCAGCACAGATACGCAGTATTTT.

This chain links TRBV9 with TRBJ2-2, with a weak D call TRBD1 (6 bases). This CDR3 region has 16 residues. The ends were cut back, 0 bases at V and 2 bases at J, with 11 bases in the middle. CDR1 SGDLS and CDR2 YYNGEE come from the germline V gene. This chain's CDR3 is CASSVAGRGNTGELFF. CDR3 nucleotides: TGTGCCAGCAGCGTAGCAGGCAGGGGAAACACCGGGGAGCTGTTTTTT.

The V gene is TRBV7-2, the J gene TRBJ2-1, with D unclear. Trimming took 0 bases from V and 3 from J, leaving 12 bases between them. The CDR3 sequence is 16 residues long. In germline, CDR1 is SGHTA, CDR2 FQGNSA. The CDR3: CASSLAGHGNYNEQFF. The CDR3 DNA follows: TGTGCCAGCAGCTTAGCGGGTCACGGAAACTACAATGAGCAGTTCTTC.

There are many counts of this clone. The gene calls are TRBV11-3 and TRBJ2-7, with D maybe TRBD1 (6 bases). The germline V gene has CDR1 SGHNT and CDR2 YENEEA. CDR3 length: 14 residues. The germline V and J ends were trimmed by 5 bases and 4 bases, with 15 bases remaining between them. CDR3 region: CASSMYRDSYEQYF. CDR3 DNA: TGTGCCAGCAGCATGTACAGGGATTCTTACGAGCAGTACTTC.

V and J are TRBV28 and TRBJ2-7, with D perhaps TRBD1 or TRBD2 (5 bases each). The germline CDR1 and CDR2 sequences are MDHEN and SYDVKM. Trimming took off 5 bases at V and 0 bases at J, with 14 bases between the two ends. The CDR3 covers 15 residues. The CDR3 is CASSLPGRGSYEQYF. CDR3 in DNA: TGTGCCAGCAGTCTCCCGGGACGGGGCTCCTACGAGCAGTACTTC.

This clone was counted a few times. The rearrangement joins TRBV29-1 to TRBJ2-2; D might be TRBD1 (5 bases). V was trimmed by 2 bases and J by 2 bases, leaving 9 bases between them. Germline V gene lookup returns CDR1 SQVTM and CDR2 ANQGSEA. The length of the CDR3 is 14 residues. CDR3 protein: CSVERGTNTGELFF. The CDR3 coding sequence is TGCAGCGTTGAAAGGGGAACTAACACCGGGGAGCTGTTTTTT.